This record covers a single T cell receptor beta chain. Its antigen is undetermined. Germline and junction disagree at one end, which may indicate a read error. This entry is derived from a study of regulatory T cells in long-lasting Graves disease. The CDR3 is made up of 14 amino acids. Germline CDR1 reads SNHLY; CDR2 reads FYNNEI. Notes on the study in general: Reduced TCR diversity was observed in persistent Graves' patients versus newly diagnosed patients.

Time point defined: newly diagnosed GD, antithyroid drugs for less than 3 months. The authors made the TCR library using RNA they extracted from PBMCs. In building TCR beta libraries, iRepertoire HTBI primers were used together with Arm-PCR of CDR3 regions. Via MiXCR, TCRdb re-called the multiplex PCR reads, giving one row per CDR3 protein. The sample holds roughly 520,000 distinct CDR3 sequences, around 11% seen once. The same specimen was also included in a second study, on T cells in Graves' hyperthyroidism and ophthalmopathy. From that report: Patients were aged 18 to 65, had disease duration under 2 months, and had newly diagnosed hyperthyroidism. HTBI primers were the set used in a first-round RT-PCR of the TCR CDR3. It was a median approximately 6 months before onset that the model predicted ophthalmopathy.

The chain uses TRBV2 and TRBJ2-1; 7 nucleotides agree with TRBD1. Material: peripheral blood mononuclear cells (PBMCs), obtained at new diagnosis, from a patient treated with antithyroid drugs. The TCR sequence derives from a woman in her 30s with Graves disease. CDR3 region: CASGESGDRGIRFF. CDR3 DNA sequence: TGTGCCAGCGGTGAAAGTGGGGACAGAGGAATTCGGTTCTTC.